A selection of T cell receptor beta chains follows, all from one sample in a study of glioma-infiltrating T cells. MiXCR was run by TCRdb on the multiplex PCR reads, yielding one entry per CDR3 protein. The sample lists under 200,000 distinct CDR3 sequences; around 40% were seen once. Sequencing was done on a sample of glioma tissue, nonneoplastic brain tissue, or PBMCs (not recorded which). These receptors were collected from a human donor with low-grade glioma or glioblastoma, undergoing nonglioma brain surgery, or in good health (not recorded which). CDR3s include the opening cysteine and the closing phenylalanine or tryptophan. The D gene is left open where the match is weak. Expanded clones get a size class; other rows say once, few or many, or leave the size out.

v_gene,j_gene,abundance,d_gene,CDR3aa,CDR3nt
TRBV12-3/TRBV12-4,TRBJ1-2,few,NA,CASSLKRGGGYTF,TGTGCCAGCAGTTTAAAACGGGGTGGTGGCTACACCTTC
TRBV29-1,TRBJ2-1,NA,NA,CSAGAKGARNEQFF,TGCAGCGCGGGGGCTAAAGGAGCTCGCAATGAGCAGTTCTTC
TRBV11-1,TRBJ2-7,few,NA,CASSQSQGHFEQYF,TGTGCCAGCAGCCAATCCCAGGGACATTTCGAGCAGTACTTC
TRBV6-4,TRBJ2-5,many,NA,CASVTQYF,TGTGCCAGCGTTACCCAGTACTTC
TRBV5-5,TRBJ1-3,NA,NA,CASSFSGADGNTIYF,TGCGCCAGCAGCTTCTCCGGGGCCGATGGAAACACCATATATTTT
TRBV18,TRBJ2-3,few,NA,CASSPTSRTDTQYF,TGTGCCAGCTCACCAACTAGCAGGACAGATACGCAGTATTTT
TRBV19,TRBJ2-3,NA,NA,CASSIVNDADTQYF,TGTGCCAGTAGTATTGTTAACGACGCAGATACGCAGTATTTT
TRBV19,TRBJ2-7,few,NA,CASQGIHEQYF,TGTGCCAGTCAGGGGATCCACGAGCAGTACTTC
TRBV20-1,TRBJ2-5,few,TRBD1,CSAQTGNFRETQYF,TGCAGTGCTCAGACAGGGAACTTCCGTGAGACCCAGTACTTC
TRBV20-1,TRBJ1-6,NA,TRBD1,CGAYRGIPLHF,TGCGGTGCTTACAGGGGTATACCCCTCCACTTT
TRBV19,TRBJ2-1,NA,NA,CASKFGHQSSYNEQFF,TGTGCCAGTAAATTTGGCCATCAGAGCTCCTACAATGAGCAGTTCTTC
TRBV2,TRBJ2-7,few,TRBD1,CASSATAGTASYEQYF,TGTGCCAGCAGTGCAACAGCAGGGACAGCCTCCTACGAGCAGTACTTC
TRBV28,TRBJ2-5,NA,TRBD2,CASRQTSGTSGTQYF,TGTGCCAGCAGGCAGACTAGCGGGACCTCAGGGACCCAGTACTTC
TRBV2,TRBJ2-5,NA,TRBD2,CASSPGTSGETQYF,TGTGCCAGCAGTCCCGGGACTAGCGGAGAGACCCAGTACTTC
TRBV3-1,TRBJ2-7,few,NA,CASSLGGLASYEQYF,TGTGCCAGCAGCCTCGGCGGACTTGCGAGCTACGAGCAGTACTTC
TRBV6-1,TRBJ2-3,many,NA,CASRAVGPDTQYF,TGTGCCAGCAGGGCAGTTGGCCCAGATACGCAGTATTTT
TRBV6-1,TRBJ1-2,many,NA,CASSHRLNYGYTF,TGTGCCAGCAGTCATAGGCTGAACTATGGCTACACCTTC
TRBV3-1,TRBJ2-7,few,TRBD2,CATSTSGSYEQYF,TGTGCCACTTCGACTAGCGGGAGCTACGAGCAGTACTTC
TRBV2,TRBJ1-2,NA,NA,CASSLTSLAETAYTF,TGTGCCAGCAGTCTTACTTCCCTCGCGGAGACTGCCTACACCTTC
TRBV20-1,TRBJ2-3,many,NA,CSATDLARTDTQYF,TGCAGTGCCACGGACCTAGCGCGCACAGATACGCAGTATTTT
TRBV20-1,TRBJ2-5,many,TRBD1,CSASNGDSQTQETQYF,TGCAGTGCTAGTAATGGGGACAGTCAGACCCAAGAGACCCAGTACTTC
TRBV4-2,TRBJ2-1,few,TRBD2,CASSQDGTSGGSYNEQFF,TGTGCCAGCAGCCAAGATGGGACTAGCGGAGGCTCCTACAATGAGCAGTTCTTC
TRBV28,TRBJ2-5,many,TRBD2,CASSLGGSGIGKTQYF,TGTGCCAGCAGTTTAGGGGGTAGCGGGATCGGGAAGACCCAGTACTTC
TRBV7-9,TRBJ2-1,few,TRBD2,CASSWTRLKYNEQFF,TGTGCCAGCAGCTGGACTAGACTTAAATACAATGAGCAGTTCTTC
TRBV12-3/TRBV12-4,TRBJ1-5,NA,TRBD1,CASSRKGQGVQPQHF,TGTGCCAGCAGCCGTAAGGGACAGGGAGTGCAGCCCCAGCATTTT
TRBV20-1,TRBJ2-1,NA,TRBD2,CSASLHQAGIYNEQFF,TGCAGTGCTAGCCTTCACCAAGCGGGGATCTACAACGAGCAGTTCTTC
TRBV20-1,TRBJ2-3,many,NA,CSANPSRGTDTQYF,TGCAGTGCCAACCCCTCCCGCGGCACAGATACGCAGTATTTT
TRBV7-9,TRBJ1-4,many,NA,CASSLTEKLFF,TGTGCCAGCAGCTTAACTGAAAAACTGTTTTTT
TRBV5-5,TRBJ1-2,NA,NA,CASSPHGGYGYTF,TGTGCCAGCAGCCCGCACGGCGGCTATGGCTACACCTTC
TRBV12-3/TRBV12-4,TRBJ1-2,NA,TRBD1,CASRTTGNYGYTF,TGTGCCAGCAGGACGACAGGGAACTATGGCTACACCTTC
TRBV20-1,TRBJ2-3,many,TRBD1,CSAEGGPSSVDTQYF,TGCAGTGCTGAAGGGGGCCCTAGCTCAGTTGATACGCAGTATTTT
TRBV20-1,TRBJ2-5,many,NA,CSATGQTQETQYF,TGCAGTGCAACCGGACAGACCCAAGAGACCCAGTACTTC
TRBV28,TRBJ2-7,many,NA,CASRTDGLSSYEQYF,TGTGCCAGCAGGACCGACGGACTTAGCTCCTACGAGCAGTACTTC
TRBV20-1,TRBJ2-1,many,TRBD2,CSAPEGTSGNNEQFF,TGCAGTGCTCCTGAGGGTACTAGCGGGAACAATGAGCAGTTCTTC
TRBV29-1,TRBJ1-1,NA,NA,CSAIAGRMNTEAFF,TGCAGCGCTATAGCGGGACGTATGAACACTGAAGCTTTCTTT
TRBV29-1,TRBJ2-1,NA,TRBD2,CSVDSLTSGGPEQFF,TGCAGCGTTGATTCTCTGACTAGCGGGGGTCCCGAGCAGTTCTTC
TRBV5-1,TRBJ2-7,NA,NA,CASQSVTGPYEQYF,TGCGCCAGCCAATCCGTGACAGGACCCTACGAGCAGTACTTC
TRBV6-1,TRBJ2-5,many,TRBD1,CASRKTGVETQYF,TGTGCCAGCAGGAAGACAGGGGTTGAGACCCAGTACTTC
TRBV10-2,TRBJ1-3,many,NA,CASADTLGNTIYF,TGCGCCAGCGCGGACACCCTTGGAAACACCATATATTTT
TRBV11-2,TRBJ2-1,NA,NA,CASSLGRWTQTADEQFF,TGTGCCAGCAGCTTAGGGCGGTGGACACAAACGGCGGATGAGCAGTTCTTC
TRBV28,TRBJ2-1,many,TRBD1,CASSLYLGTGGSEQFF,TGTGCCAGCAGTTTATATTTAGGGACAGGGGGAAGTGAGCAGTTCTTC